Shown below are 23 T cell receptor beta chains from a single sample sequenced in a study of blood T cells in healthy people across ages. A J-beta primer mix and a sample-barcoded 5' primer were used in a second PCR of about 7 to 12 cycles. MiXCR, applied by TCRdb to the 5' RACE reads, yields one record per CDR3 protein. The sample has around 500,000 distinct CDR3 sequences; roughly 48% are singletons. Sequenced sample: blood. The source is an elderly man in good health.

This clonotype was seen only a few times. The CDR3 region has the DNA TGTGCCAGCAGCCCTCCAGGGGAAAAACTGTTTTTT. Translating it yields CASSPPGEKLFF. This sequence joins TRBV6-1 and TRBJ1-4; D perhaps matches TRBD1 (5 bases). V lost 6 bases and J 8 bases, leaving 10 bases between the germline ends. From germline, CDR1 is MNHNS and CDR2 SASEGT. The CDR3 is made up of 12 amino acids.

This clonotype was detected many times. The J gene is TRBJ2-2, the V gene TRBV6-6; D is possibly TRBD1 or TRBD2 (6 bases each). Per germline, CDR1 MNHNY and CDR2 SVGAGI (reference sequence). This CDR3 has 15 residues. Trimming stripped 7 bases from V and 3 bases from J, with 15 bases between. The CDR3 protein is CASNTEGGDTGELFF. CDR3 sequence (DNA): TGTGCCAGCAACACCGAGGGGGGCGACACCGGGGAGCTGTTTTTT.

This clonotype was recorded at least ten times. The chain couples TRBV7-2 to TRBJ2-4; D gene unclear. The CDR3 is 14 residues long. Germline V gene data show CDR1 as SGHTA and CDR2 as FQGNSA. Trimming took off 3 bases at V and 5 bases at J, with 11 bases between the two ends. CDR3 loop: CASSFFRAQNIQYF. CDR3 sequence (DNA): TGTGCCAGCAGCTTTTTTAGGGCTCAAAACATTCAGTACTTC.

The chain links TRBV6-5 to TRBJ2-1; D is uncertain. Germline CDR1 reads MNHEY; CDR2 reads SVGAGI. The CDR3 is 13 amino acids. Trimming pared 5 bases from V and 0 bases from J, leaving 5 bases between. The chain's CDR3 is CASSTTSYNEQFF. The DNA for the CDR3 is TGTGCCAGCAGTACCACCTCCTACAATGAGCAGTTCTTC.

This rearrangement joins TRBV25-1 to TRBJ2-5, with D possibly TRBD1 on 6 matching bases. Trimming shortened V by 11 bases and J by 1 base, and 14 bases separated the two germline ends. Germline lookup yields CDR1 MGHDK and CDR2 SYGVNS. The CDR3 sequence is 13 residues long. CDR3 in amino acids: CAAGGQLQETQYF. The DNA of the CDR3 is TGTGCCGCAGGAGGACAGCTCCAAGAGACCCAGTACTTC.

This clonotype was recorded a few times. The chain combines TRBV6-5 with TRBJ2-5, with 8 bases aligning to TRBD2. The CDR3 is 16 residues long. CDR1 and CDR2 from the germline V gene are MNHEY and SVGAGI. J lost 1 base, V lost 6 bases, and 10 bases had no gene match. CDR3 in amino acids: CASRKGLAGTQETQYF. Here the CDR3 DNA reads TGTGCCAGCAGAAAGGGATTAGCGGGGACCCAAGAGACCCAGTACTTC.

The J gene is TRBJ1-2, the V gene TRBV30, with 8 positions matching TRBD1. This CDR3 region has 12 residues. Per the germline V gene, CDR1 is GTSNPN and CDR2 is SVGIG (reference sequence). The junction had 7 bases not matched to a gene; V was cut back by 3 bases and J by 10 bases. CDR3 loop: CAWRAGQGHYTF. The CDR3 bases are TGTGCCTGGAGGGCCGGACAGGGTCACTACACCTTC. The whole variable domain, remainder taken from reference TRBV30 and TRBJ1-2, is SQTIHQWPATLVQPVGSPLSLECTVEGTSNPNLYWYRQAAGRGLQLLFYSVGIGQISSEVPQNLSASRPQDRQFILSSKKLLLSDSGFYLCAWRAGQGHYTFGSGTRLTVV.

The chain uses TRBV6-5 and TRBJ1-4; 8 bases fit TRBD1. The germline CDR1 and CDR2 sequences are MNHEY and SVGAGI. This CDR3 region has 14 residues. Unmatched junction bases numbered 11, after V lost 6 bases and J lost 11 bases. The CDR3, as DNA: TGTGCCAGCAGACCGGACAGGGATTGGTTTAAACTGTTTTTT. Translated: CASRPDRDWFKLFF.

In its sample, this clonotype was seen a few times. CDR3 DNA: TGCGCCAGCAGTGAGGGTTCTTTTTCCTACGAGCAGTACTTC. This encodes CASSEGSFSYEQYF. The rearrangement joins TRBV5-1 to TRBJ2-7; D is possibly TRBD2 (5 bases). The germline V and J ends were trimmed by 5 bases and 1 base, with 13 bases remaining between them. This CDR3 is built from 14 residues. Germline V gene data show CDR1 as SGHRS and CDR2 as YFSETQ. The whole variable domain, remainder taken from reference TRBV5-1 and TRBJ2-7, is KAGVTQTPRYLIKTRGQQVTLSCSPISGHRSVSWYQQTPGQGLQFLFEYFSETQRNKGNFPGRFSGRQFSNSRSEMNVSTLELGDSALYLCASSEGSFSYEQYFGPGTRLTVT.

DNA of the CDR3: TGTGCCAGCAGTTACTCGATAGGCACCGGGGAGCTGTTTTTT. Translated, it gives CASSYSIGTGELFF. The gene calls are TRBV6-6 and TRBJ2-2, with D unclear. V lost 0 bases, J lost 4 bases, and 6 bases lay in between. Germline V gene data show CDR1 as MNHNY and CDR2 as SVGAGI (reference sequence). This CDR3 comprises 14 residues.

The J gene is TRBJ2-2, the V gene TRBV7-9; D gene unclear. The CDR3 extends over 15 amino acids. V was shortened by 0 bases and J by 1 base, with 6 bases between the two germline ends. In germline, CDR1 is SEHNR, CDR2 FQNEAQ (reference sequence). DNA of the CDR3: TGTGCCAGCAGCTTAGCCGGTGTGAACACCGGGGAGCTGTTTTTT. Translation gives CASSLAGVNTGELFF.

The CDR3 loop reads CASSLAGRVSTGELFF. CDR3 in DNA: TGTGCCAGCAGCTTGGCGGGCAGGGTATCCACCGGGGAGCTGTTTTTT. The rearrangement uses TRBV5-6 and TRBJ2-2; maybe TRBD1 (5 bases). Trimming pared 0 bases from V and 4 bases from J, leaving 13 bases between. Germline V gene data show CDR1 as SGHDT and CDR2 as YYEEEE. The CDR3 totals 16 residues.

J is TRBJ1-1 and V is TRBV27; no firm D call. The V and J ends lost 6 bases and 1 base respectively, with 12 bases between them. The CDR3 length is 14 residues. Germline CDR1 is MNHEY and CDR2 is SMNVEV (reference sequence). The CDR3: CASRIPGRNTEAFF. The CDR3 DNA sequence: TGTGCCAGCAGGATTCCGGGCCGGAACACTGAAGCTTTCTTT.

The chain has TRBV27 and TRBJ2-1; 8 nucleotides match TRBD2. CDR1 is MNHEY, CDR2 SMNVEV, per germline (reference sequence). V was pared by 6 bases and J by 5 bases, with 6 bases of the junction left unmatched. This CDR3 is built from 14 residues. CDR3 DNA sequence: TGTGCCAGCAGCGGGGGGGCTTGGGACAATGAGCAGTTCTTC. Its translation is CASSGGAWDNEQFF.

This clonotype appeared a few times. The rearrangement links TRBV15 to TRBJ2-1, with D possibly being TRBD1 (6 bases). From germline, CDR1 is LNHNV and CDR2 YYDKDF (reference sequence). Trimming left V 5 bases short and J 3 bases short, with 17 bases between. The CDR3 length is 16 residues. The CDR3, as DNA: TGTGCCACCAGCGGAAACACAGGGCAAATCTACAATGAGCAGTTCTTC. As protein: CATSGNTGQIYNEQFF.

This clonotype was observed a handful of times. This sequence joins TRBV29-1 and TRBJ1-1, with 9 bases fitting TRBD1. CDR1 and CDR2 (germline): SQVTM, ANQGSEA. CDR3 length: 14 amino acids. The ends lost 4 bases at V and 4 bases at J; junction bases unmatched: 7. CDR3 bases: TGCAGCGTTGCCGCCGGACAGGGGTTCACTGAAGCTTTCTTT. It codes for CSVAAGQGFTEAFF.

V usage is TRBV11-2 and J usage is TRBJ2-1; 8 nucleotides agree with TRBD1. CDR1 is SGHAT and CDR2 is FQNNGV in the germline V gene. The trim removed 6 bases at V and 5 bases at J, leaving 12 bases unmatched. CDR3 size: 16 residues. The CDR3 bases are TGTGCCAGCAGGCAGACGGGGCAGGGGGCGAACAATGAGCAGTTCTTC. Its translation: CASRQTGQGANNEQFF.

The sample holds a few counts of this clonotype. J is TRBJ2-3 and V is TRBV20-1; no reliable D call. Trimming cost V 3 bases and J 5 bases, with 18 bases left between them. CDR1 and CDR2 (germline): DFQATT, SNEGSKA (reference sequence). The CDR3 extends over 15 amino acids. Written as DNA, the CDR3 is TGCAGTGCTAGTCCGGCGGAAACAGTTGGAGATACGCAGTATTTT. This encodes CSASPAETVGDTQYF.

In this sample, this clonotype turned up a few times. V is TRBV20-1 and J is TRBJ2-7, with no clear D. Trimming cost V 1 base and J 4 bases, with 5 bases left between them. CDR3 length: 11 residues. The V gene's germline CDR1 is DFQATT and CDR2 SNEGSKA (reference sequence). The CDR3 reads CSARGYYEQYF. CDR3 nucleotide sequence: TGCAGTGCTAGAGGCTATTACGAGCAGTACTTC.

This rearrangement joins TRBV5-1 to TRBJ2-3, with 10 bases that match TRBD1. The CDR3 is 15 amino acids. Germline V gene lookup returns CDR1 SGHRS and CDR2 YFSETQ. Trimming removed 0 bases from V and 8 bases from J; junction bases left unmatched: 6. CDR3 residues: CASSLEGTGAGTQYF. As DNA, the CDR3 is TGCGCCAGCAGCTTGGAAGGGACAGGGGCCGGTACGCAGTATTTT.

This clonotype showed up just a few times. The chain combines TRBV29-1 with TRBJ2-7, with 7 bases that match TRBD1. J was trimmed by 5 bases and V by 1 base; bases with no gene match: 2. The CDR3 covers 12 residues. From germline, CDR1 is SQVTM and CDR2 ANQGSEA. The CDR3 DNA reads TGCAGCGTTGAAGCCGACAGGGACGAGCAGTACTTC. Translation: CSVEADRDEQYF.

This chain joins TRBV18 and TRBJ2-7; 10 nucleotides align to TRBD2. The trim removed 3 bases at V and 1 base at J, leaving 6 bases unmatched. The germline CDR1 and CDR2 sequences are KGHSH and LQKENI. CDR3 size: 16 residues. The CDR3 DNA follows: TGTGCCAGCTCACCTGCTAGCGGGAGCTATTCCTACGAGCAGTACTTC. Translation: CASSPASGSYSYEQYF.

This clonotype appeared a few times. The rearrangement links TRBV29-1 to TRBJ1-1; no clear D. The germline gives CDR1 SQVTM, CDR2 ANQGSEA. V dropped 7 bases and J dropped 4 bases, with 16 bases sitting between them. The CDR3 is 13 residues long. CDR3 region: CSGATGRFTEAFF. CDR3 nucleotides: TGCAGCGGCGCAACGGGGAGGTTCACTGAAGCTTTCTTT.